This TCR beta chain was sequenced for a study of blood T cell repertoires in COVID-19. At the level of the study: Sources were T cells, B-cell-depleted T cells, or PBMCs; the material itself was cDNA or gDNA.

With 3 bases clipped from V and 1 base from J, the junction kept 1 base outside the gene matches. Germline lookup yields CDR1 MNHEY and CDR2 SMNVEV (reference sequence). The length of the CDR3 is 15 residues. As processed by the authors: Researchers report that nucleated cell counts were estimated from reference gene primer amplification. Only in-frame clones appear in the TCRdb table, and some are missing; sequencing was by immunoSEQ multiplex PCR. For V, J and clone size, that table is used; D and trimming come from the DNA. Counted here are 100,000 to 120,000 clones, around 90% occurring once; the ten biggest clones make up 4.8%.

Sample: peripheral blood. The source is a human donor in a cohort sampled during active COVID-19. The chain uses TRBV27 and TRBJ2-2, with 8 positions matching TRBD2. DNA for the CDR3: TGTGCCAGCAGTTTTGCGGGGGGGAACACCGGGGAGCTGTTTTTT. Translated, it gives CASSFAGGNTGELFF.